A selection of T cell receptor beta chains follows, all from one sample in a study of blood T cell repertoires in COVID-19. The assay was immunoSEQ multiplex PCR, and TCRdb's table has in-frame clones only and misses some. The sample consists of tens of thousands of clones, roughly 84% of them appearing once. The material sequenced was peripheral blood. The receptors stem from an elderly man with COVID-19, enrolled during active disease. Both conserved end residues are part of each CDR3. Each record gives: D gene, V gene, J gene, clone size, CDR3 protein, CDR3 DNA. A D gene is named only where the DNA matches it firmly. The listing skips clone size in some rows; elsewhere it reads once, few, many or a size class.

TRBD1	TRBV7-2	TRBJ1-1	NA	CASSSPDRGRTEAFF	TGTGCCAGCAGCTCCCCGGACAGGGGGAGAACTGAAGCTTTCTTT
TRBD1	TRBV28	TRBJ1-4	NA	CASSRQGLNEKLFF	TGTGCCAGCAGTCGACAGGGCCTTAATGAAAAACTGTTTTTT
TRBD1	TRBV7-2	TRBJ1-2	NA	CASSIRQGAGDGYTF	TGTGCCAGCAGCATTCGACAGGGAGCGGGAGATGGCTACACCTTC
NA	TRBV19	TRBJ1-5	few	CASSIEPEAHQPQHF	TGTGCCAGTAGTATAGAACCGGAGGCCCATCAGCCCCAGCATTTT
TRBD1	TRBV7-2	TRBJ2-7	NA	CASSLASRGTGYEQYF	TGTGCCAGCAGCTTAGCGAGTAGGGGGACAGGCTACGAGCAGTACTTC
TRBD1	TRBV12-3/TRBV12-4	TRBJ1-2	NA	CASSADRGYGYTF	TGTGCCAGCAGTGCGGACAGGGGTTATGGCTACACCTTC
NA	TRBV29-1	TRBJ1-1	NA	CSVDRQVDTEAFF	TGCAGCGTAGACCGGCAGGTCGACACTGAAGCTTTCTTT
NA	TRBV18	TRBJ2-3	few	CAGEGYDTQYF	TGTGCGGGAGAAGGATATGATACGCAGTATTTT
TRBD1	TRBV29-1	TRBJ2-3	once	CSVAMGQGNTDTQYF	TGCAGCGTTGCGATGGGACAGGGAAACACAGATACGCAGTATTTT
NA	TRBV6-2/TRBV6-3	TRBJ1-2	NA	CASSYDRTYGYTF	TGTGCCAGCAGTTACGACAGGACCTATGGCTACACCTTC
NA	TRBV6-6	TRBJ1-3	NA	CASSTRDSGNTIYF	TGTGCCAGCAGTACCAGGGATTCTGGAAACACCATATATTTT
TRBD1	TRBV19	TRBJ2-2	NA	CASRWGQVVQNTGELFF	TGTGCCAGTAGGTGGGGACAGGTCGTCCAGAACACCGGGGAGCTGTTTTTT
TRBD2	TRBV3-1/TRBV3-2	TRBJ2-3	NA	CASSQEGLAALVAQYF	TGTGCCAGCAGCCAAGAGGGACTAGCGGCTCTCGTGGCGCAGTATTTT
NA	TRBV5-4	TRBJ2-1	NA	CASSLDLFSYNEQFF	TGTGCCAGCAGCTTGGATCTGTTTTCCTACAATGAGCAGTTCTTC
TRBD1	TRBV25-1	TRBJ1-5	NA	CASSEATGVSNQPQHF	TGTGCCAGCAGTGAGGCGACAGGGGTCAGCAATCAGCCCCAGCATTTT
NA	TRBV12-5	TRBJ1-2	NA	CASGLEGATPGF	TGTGCTAGTGGTTTGGAAGGAGCAACTCCTGGGTTC
TRBD2	TRBV5-1	TRBJ2-3	NA	CASSHGTTYQDTQYF	TGCGCCAGCAGCCACGGGACTACCTACCAGGATACGCAGTATTTT
TRBD2	TRBV4-3	TRBJ2-1	once	CASSQDRAGTSGNEQFF	TGCGCCAGCAGCCAAGATCGGGCCGGGACTAGCGGCAATGAGCAGTTCTTC
NA	TRBV5-6	TRBJ1-4	NA	CASNRVGGANEKLFF	TGTGCCAGCAACCGTGTGGGTGGAGCTAATGAAAAACTGTTTTTT
NA	TRBV18	TRBJ1-4	NA	CASSPPQGREKLFF	TGTGCCAGCTCACCGCCCCAGGGTAGAGAAAAACTGTTTTTT
NA	TRBV6-6	TRBJ2-3	NA	CASSYGGATDTQYF	TGTGCCAGCAGTTACGGGGGGGCCACAGATACGCAGTATTTT
TRBD2	TRBV9	TRBJ2-7	NA	CASSSPGVAGPPGEQYF	TGTGCCAGCAGCTCCCCGGGGGTAGCGGGGCCCCCTGGCGAGCAGTACTTC
TRBD1	TRBV6-5	TRBJ2-7	NA	CASSSLDRGNEQYF	TGTGCCAGCAGCTCTTTGGACAGGGGGAACGAGCAGTACTTC
NA	TRBV6-5	TRBJ1-5	NA	CASTPRGREQPQHF	TGTGCCAGCACCCCCAGGGGCAGGGAGCAGCCCCAGCATTTT
TRBD2	TRBV4-2	TRBJ2-3	NA	CASSQTSGGTDTQYF	TGTGCCAGCAGCCAAACTAGCGGGGGCACAGATACGCAGTATTTT
TRBD1	TRBV10-1	TRBJ1-6	NA	CASSGTGEYNSPLHF	TGCGCCAGCAGCGGGACAGGGGAGTATAATTCACCCCTCCACTTT
NA	TRBV7-9	TRBJ1-2	few	CASSPPVARRRLGYGYTF	TGTGCCAGCAGCCCCCCCGTGGCCAGGAGGCGCCTAGGCTATGGCTACACCTTC
NA	TRBV19	TRBJ1-5	NA	CASSKPRGVNQPQHF	TGTGCCAGTAGCAAACCCAGGGGCGTTAATCAGCCCCAGCATTTT
NA	TRBV5-1	TRBJ1-4	NA	CASTFGGFDNEKLFF	TGCGCCAGCACCTTTGGGGGGTTCGATAATGAAAAACTGTTTTTT
TRBD2	TRBV18	TRBJ2-3	NA	CASSPLRAGGPDTQYF	TGTGCCAGCTCACCGCTACGAGCGGGGGGGCCAGATACGCAGTATTTT
TRBD2	TRBV3-1/TRBV3-2	TRBJ2-4	NA	CASSPGGGKNIQYF	TGTGCCAGCAGCCCCGGGGGGGGGAAAAACATTCAGTACTTC
NA	TRBV5-8	TRBJ1-2	NA	CASTVPGSYGYTF	TGTGCCAGCACCGTCCCGGGGTCCTATGGCTACACCTTC
NA	TRBV4-3	TRBJ2-1	few	CASSQVGGRSYNEQFF	TGCGCCAGCAGCCAAGTAGGGGGACGCTCCTACAATGAGCAGTTCTTC
TRBD1	TRBV10-3	TRBJ1-5	NA	CASRDRDQPQHF	TGTGCCAGCCGGGACAGGGATCAGCCCCAGCATTTT
TRBD1	TRBV3-1/TRBV3-2	TRBJ1-5	NA	CASRGQGSEPQHF	TGTGCCAGCCGGGGACAGGGGTCCGAGCCCCAGCATTTT
NA	TRBV13	TRBJ1-4	NA	CASSWEGKNEKLFF	TGTGCCAGCAGCTGGGAGGGAAAGAATGAAAAACTGTTTTTT
TRBD1	TRBV9	TRBJ2-2	NA	CASSRDRLSNTGELFF	TGTGCCAGCAGCCGGGACAGGCTTTCGAACACCGGGGAGCTGTTTTTT
TRBD1	TRBV19	TRBJ1-2	once	CASTTGRNYGYTF	TGTGCCAGCACGACAGGGAGAAACTATGGCTACACCTTC
NA	TRBV15	TRBJ1-5	few	CATSRELSRLSNQPQHF	TGTGCCACCAGCAGAGAACTAAGTAGACTTAGCAATCAGCCCCAGCATTTT
TRBD1	TRBV19	TRBJ2-2	NA	CASNPLGQEDGELFF	TGTGCCAGTAATCCCCTAGGACAGGAGGATGGGGAGCTGTTTTTT
TRBD2	TRBV27	TRBJ2-5	NA	CASSFRAGGKETQYF	TGTGCCAGCAGTTTCCGAGCGGGAGGGAAAGAGACCCAGTACTTC
TRBD1	TRBV5-1	TRBJ1-2	once	CASSLAGTGGFDYGYTF	TGCGCCAGCAGCTTGGCCGGGACAGGGGGCTTCGACTATGGCTACACCTTC
TRBD2	TRBV7-9	TRBJ2-1	NA	CASSLALAGEQFF	TGTGCCAGCAGCTTAGCGCTAGCGGGAGAGCAGTTCTTC
NA	TRBV5-4	TRBJ2-3	NA	CASSPFGLYAGSGTDTQYF	TGTGCCAGCAGCCCGTTCGGACTCTACGCGGGGTCCGGGACAGATACGCAGTATTTT
NA	TRBV4-3	TRBJ2-3	NA	CASSRTSDTQYF	TGCGCCAGCTCTCGGACTTCAGATACGCAGTATTTT
TRBD1	TRBV3-1/TRBV3-2	TRBJ1-1	NA	CASSQAGQPREAFF	TGTGCCAGCAGCCAAGCGGGACAGCCGAGAGAAGCTTTCTTT
TRBD1	TRBV18	TRBJ1-2	NA	CASSPSGTGANYGYTF	TGTGCCAGCTCACCCTCCGGGACAGGGGCGAACTATGGCTACACCTTC
TRBD1	TRBV28	TRBJ1-5	NA	CATYRETGGPRGTQHF	TGTGCCACCTATCGGGAGACAGGGGGGCCCCGAGGGACCCAGCATTTT
TRBD1	TRBV7-9	TRBJ2-1	few	CATIQGSHEQFF	TGTGCCACCATACAGGGGTCGCATGAGCAGTTCTTC
TRBD1	TRBV5-1	TRBJ2-1	NA	CASSYPTGGAYNEQFF	TGCGCCAGCAGCTACCCGACAGGGGGCGCCTACAATGAGCAGTTCTTC
NA	TRBV5-1	TRBJ2-4	NA	CASSLGGPSNIQYF	TGCGCCAGCAGCTTGGGAGGGCCTTCAAACATTCAGTACTTC
NA	TRBV5-1	TRBJ1-2	once	CASSLETPNYGYTF	TGCGCCAGCAGCTTGGAGACACCAAACTATGGCTACACCTTC
TRBD1	TRBV5-6	TRBJ1-5	NA	CASSSEGTGRNQPQHF	TGTGCCAGCAGCTCAGAAGGGACAGGGCGAAATCAGCCCCAGCATTTT
NA	TRBV12-3/TRBV12-4	TRBJ1-6	NA	CASSLNEDSPLHF	TGTGCCAGCAGTTTGAACGAGGATTCACCCCTCCACTTT
TRBD1	TRBV11-3	TRBJ2-1	NA	CASRTGTAYNEQFF	TGTGCCAGCAGGACAGGGACGGCTTACAATGAGCAGTTCTTC